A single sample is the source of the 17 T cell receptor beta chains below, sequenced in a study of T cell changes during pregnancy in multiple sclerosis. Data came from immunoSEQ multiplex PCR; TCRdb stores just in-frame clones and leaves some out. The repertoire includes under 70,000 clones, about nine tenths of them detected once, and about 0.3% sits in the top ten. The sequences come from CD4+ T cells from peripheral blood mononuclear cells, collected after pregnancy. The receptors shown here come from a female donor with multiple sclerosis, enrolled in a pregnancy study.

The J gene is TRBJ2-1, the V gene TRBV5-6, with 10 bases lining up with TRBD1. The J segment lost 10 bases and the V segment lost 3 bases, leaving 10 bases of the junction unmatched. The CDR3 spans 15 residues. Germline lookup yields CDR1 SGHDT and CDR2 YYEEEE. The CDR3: CASSWPGQGPSEQFF. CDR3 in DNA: TGTGCCAGCAGCTGGCCGGGACAGGGGCCCTCGGAGCAGTTCTTC.

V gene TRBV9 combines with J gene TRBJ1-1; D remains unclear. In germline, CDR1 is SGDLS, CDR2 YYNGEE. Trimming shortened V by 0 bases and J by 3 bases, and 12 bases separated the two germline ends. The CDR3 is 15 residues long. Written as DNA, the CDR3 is TGTGCCAGCAGCGTAGACGGACGGGGTTACACTGAAGCTTTCTTT. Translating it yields CASSVDGRGYTEAFF. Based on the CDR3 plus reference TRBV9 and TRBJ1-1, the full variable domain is DSGVTQTPKHLITATGQRVTLRCSPRSGDLSVYWYQQSLDQGLQFLIQYYNGEERAKGNILERFSAQQFPDLHSELNLSSLELGDSALYFCASSVDGRGYTEAFFGQGTRLTVV.

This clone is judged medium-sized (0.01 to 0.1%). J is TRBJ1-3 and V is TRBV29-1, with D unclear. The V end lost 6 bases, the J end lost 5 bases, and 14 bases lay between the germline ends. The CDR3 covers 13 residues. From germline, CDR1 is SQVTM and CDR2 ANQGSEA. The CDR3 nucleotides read TGCAGCGTCAGCTACGAGGGCCGAAACACCATATATTTT. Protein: CSVSYEGRNTIYF.

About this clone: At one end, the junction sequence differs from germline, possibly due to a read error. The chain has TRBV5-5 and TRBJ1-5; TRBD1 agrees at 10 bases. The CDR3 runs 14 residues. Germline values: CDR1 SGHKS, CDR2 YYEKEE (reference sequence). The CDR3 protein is CASSQTGGKQPQHF. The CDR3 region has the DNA TGTGCCAGCAGCCAGACAGGGGGCAAACAGCCCCAGCATTTT.

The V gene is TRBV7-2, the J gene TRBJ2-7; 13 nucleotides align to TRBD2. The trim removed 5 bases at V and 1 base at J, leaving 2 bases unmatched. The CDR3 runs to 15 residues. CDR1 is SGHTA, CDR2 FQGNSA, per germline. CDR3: CASSRTSGGSYEQYF. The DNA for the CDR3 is TGTGCCAGCAGCCGGACTAGCGGGGGATCCTACGAGCAGTACTTC.

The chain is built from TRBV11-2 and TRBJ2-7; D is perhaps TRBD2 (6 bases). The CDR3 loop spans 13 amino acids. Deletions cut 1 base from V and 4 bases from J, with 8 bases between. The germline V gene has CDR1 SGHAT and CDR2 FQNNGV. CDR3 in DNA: TGTGCCAGCAGCTTAGGGAGCGGGTACGAGCAGTACTTC. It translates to CASSLGSGYEQYF.

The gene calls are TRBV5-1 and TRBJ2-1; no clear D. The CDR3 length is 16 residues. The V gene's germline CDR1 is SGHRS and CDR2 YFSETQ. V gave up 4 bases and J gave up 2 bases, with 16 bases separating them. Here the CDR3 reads CASSPAGRQPYNEQFF. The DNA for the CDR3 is TGCGCCAGCAGCCCCGCTGGGCGTCAGCCCTACAATGAGCAGTTCTTC.

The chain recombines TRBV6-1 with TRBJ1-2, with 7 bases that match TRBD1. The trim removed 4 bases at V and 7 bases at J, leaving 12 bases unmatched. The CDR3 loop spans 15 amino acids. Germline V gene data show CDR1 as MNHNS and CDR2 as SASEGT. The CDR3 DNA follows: TGTGCCAGCAGTGCTTCGCAGGGGGGTTATGGTGGCTACACCTTC. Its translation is CASSASQGGYGGYTF.

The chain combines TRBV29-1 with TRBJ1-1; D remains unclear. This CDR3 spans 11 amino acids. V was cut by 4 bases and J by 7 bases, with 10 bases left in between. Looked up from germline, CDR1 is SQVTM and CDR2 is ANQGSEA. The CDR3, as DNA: TGCAGCGTTGTCTTGGGCCGTGAAGCTTTCTTT. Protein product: CSVVLGREAFF.

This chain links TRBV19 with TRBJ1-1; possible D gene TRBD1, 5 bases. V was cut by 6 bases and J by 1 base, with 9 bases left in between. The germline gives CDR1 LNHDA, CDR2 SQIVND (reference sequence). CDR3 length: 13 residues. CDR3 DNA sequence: TGTGCCAGTAGCGACAGACCGAACACTGAAGCTTTCTTT. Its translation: CASSDRPNTEAFF. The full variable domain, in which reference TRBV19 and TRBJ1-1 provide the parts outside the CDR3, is DGGITQSPKYLFRKEGQNVTLSCEQNLNHDAMYWYRQDPGQGLRLIYYSQIVNDFQKGDIAEGYSVSREKKESFPLTVTSAQKNPTAFYLCASSDRPNTEAFFGQGTRLTVV.

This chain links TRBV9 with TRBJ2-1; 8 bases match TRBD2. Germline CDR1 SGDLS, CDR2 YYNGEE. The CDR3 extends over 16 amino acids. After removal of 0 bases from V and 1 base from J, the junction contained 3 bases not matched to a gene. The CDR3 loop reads CASSVGASGSYNEQFF. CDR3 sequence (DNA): TGTGCCAGCAGCGTAGGGGCTAGCGGGTCCTACAATGAGCAGTTCTTC.

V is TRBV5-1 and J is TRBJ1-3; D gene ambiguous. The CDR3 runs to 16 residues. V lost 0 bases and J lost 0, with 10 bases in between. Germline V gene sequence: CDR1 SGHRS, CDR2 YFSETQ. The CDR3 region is CASSLVAGISGNTIYF. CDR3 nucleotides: TGCGCCAGCAGCTTGGTAGCGGGGATCTCTGGAAACACCATATATTTT.

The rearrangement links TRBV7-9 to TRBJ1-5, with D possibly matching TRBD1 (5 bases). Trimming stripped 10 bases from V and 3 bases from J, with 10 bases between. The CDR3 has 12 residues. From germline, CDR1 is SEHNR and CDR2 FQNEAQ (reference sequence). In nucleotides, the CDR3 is TGTGCCACCGGACAAGACAATCAGCCCCAGCATTTT. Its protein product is CATGQDNQPQHF. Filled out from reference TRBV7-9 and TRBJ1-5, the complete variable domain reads DTGVSQNPRHKITKRGQNVTFRCDPISEHNRLYWYRQTLGQGPEFLTYFQNEAQLEKSRLLSDRFSAERPKGSFSTLEIQRTEQGDSAMYLCATGQDNQPQHFGDGTRLSIL.

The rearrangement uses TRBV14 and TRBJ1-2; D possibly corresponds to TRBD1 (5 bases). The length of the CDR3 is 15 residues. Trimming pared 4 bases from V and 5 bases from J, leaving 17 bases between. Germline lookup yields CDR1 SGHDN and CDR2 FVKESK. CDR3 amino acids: CASSRRAGVGYGYTF. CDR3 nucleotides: TGTGCCAGCAGCCGTCGGGCGGGGGTTGGATATGGCTACACCTTC.

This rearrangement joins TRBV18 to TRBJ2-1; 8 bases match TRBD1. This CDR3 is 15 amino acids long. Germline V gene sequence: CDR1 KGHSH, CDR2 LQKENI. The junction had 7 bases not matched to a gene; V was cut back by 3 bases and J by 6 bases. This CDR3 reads CASSPTVGTGNEQFF. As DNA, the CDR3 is TGTGCCAGCTCACCGACAGTTGGGACAGGCAATGAGCAGTTCTTC.

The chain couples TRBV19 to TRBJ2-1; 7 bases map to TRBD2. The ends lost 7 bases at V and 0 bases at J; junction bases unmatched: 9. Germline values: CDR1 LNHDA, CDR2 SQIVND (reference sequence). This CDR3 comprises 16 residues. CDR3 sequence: CASMSLRGDSYNEQFF. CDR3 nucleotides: TGTGCCAGTATGAGTCTTCGGGGGGACTCCTACAATGAGCAGTTCTTC.

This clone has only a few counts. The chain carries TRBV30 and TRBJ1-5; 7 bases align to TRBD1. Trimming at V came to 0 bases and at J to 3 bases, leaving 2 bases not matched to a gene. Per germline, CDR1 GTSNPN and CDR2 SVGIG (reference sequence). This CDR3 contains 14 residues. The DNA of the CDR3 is TGTGCCTGGAGTGTACAGGGGACCAATCAGCCCCAGCATTTT. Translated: CAWSVQGTNQPQHF.